The 24 T cell receptor beta chains presented below share a single source sample, sequenced in a study of Graves' ophthalmopathy and Graves' hyperthyroidism. The authors amplified TCR beta CDR3 regions, and they did so from RNA transcripts for repertoire sequencing. Amplification began with first-round RT-PCR using HTBI primers, then second-round multiplex PCR was performed. Using its own MiXCR run on the multiplex PCR reads, TCRdb lists one record per CDR3 protein. This sample carries 500,000 to 700,000 distinct CDR3 sequences, 22% of them seen once, and the ten largest clones take 7.1%. The sample taken for sequencing was peripheral blood. The source of these receptors is a woman between 18 and 30 years old with stable Graves' hyperthyroidism. Some clones in this sample may be carry-over from other donors' samples.

The V gene is TRBV20-1, the J gene TRBJ2-7; no clear D. Germline loops: CDR1 DFQATT, CDR2 SNEGSKA (reference sequence). The V end was cut by 3 bases, the J end by 2 bases, with 17 bases between. The CDR3 is 15 amino acids. CDR3 region: CSASFATRPAYEQYF. The DNA for the CDR3 is TGCAGTGCTAGCTTTGCGACCAGGCCCGCCTACGAGCAGTACTTC.

This clonotype was found a few times. The chain recombines TRBV3-1 with TRBJ1-1; no firm D call. The germline V gene has CDR1 LGHDT and CDR2 YNNKEL (reference sequence). This CDR3 contains 13 residues. Trimming left V 1 base short and J 3 bases short, with 6 bases between. In DNA form, the CDR3 reads TGTGCCAGCAGCCAAGGGCCCTACACTGAAGCTTTCTTT. Translated, it gives CASSQGPYTEAFF.

This clonotype came up many times. The gene calls are TRBV30 and TRBJ1-6; D remains unclear. The CDR3 runs 14 residues. Trimming cost V 0 bases and J 6 bases, with 9 bases left between them. The germline V gene encodes CDR1 GTSNPN and CDR2 SVGIG (reference sequence). The CDR3 protein is CAWSVDGLNSPLHF. The DNA of the CDR3 is TGTGCCTGGAGTGTAGATGGACTTAATTCACCCCTCCACTTT.

This clonotype was seen ten or more times. This chain joins TRBV6-1 and TRBJ2-7; 10 bases are shared with TRBD2. The J segment lost 2 bases and the V segment lost 6 bases, leaving 13 bases of the junction unmatched. The CDR3 totals 17 residues. CDR1 and CDR2 from the germline V gene are MNHNS and SASEGT. The CDR3 nucleotides read TGTGCCAGCAGGGAAAAAGACCTTCTAGCGGGGGCCTACGAGCAGTACTTC. Translated, it gives CASREKDLLAGAYEQYF.

The rearrangement uses TRBV29-1 and TRBJ2-7; maybe TRBD1 (7 bases). V dropped 0 bases and J dropped 5 bases, with 17 bases sitting between them. This CDR3 is built from 15 residues. The germline V gene encodes CDR1 SQVTM and CDR2 ANQGSEA. As DNA, the CDR3 is TGCAGCGTTGAAGAATCGGCAGGGGGGTTCAACGAGCAGTACTTC. It yields the protein CSVEESAGGFNEQYF.

This clonotype was observed at least ten times. This chain links TRBV29-1 with TRBJ1-2, with TRBD1 identical over 7 bases. V was pared by 7 bases and J by 7 bases, with 12 bases of the junction left unmatched. The V gene's germline CDR1 is SQVTM and CDR2 ANQGSEA. The CDR3 is 13 amino acids. CDR3 in amino acids: CSGRQGRSGGYTF. The CDR3 DNA sequence: TGCAGCGGGCGACAGGGACGAAGTGGTGGCTACACCTTC. Full variable domain (remainder filled in from reference TRBV29-1 and TRBJ1-2): SAVISQKPSRDICQRGTSLTIQCQVDSQVTMMFWYRQQPGQSLTLIATANQGSEATYESGFVIDKFPISRPNLTFSTLTVSNMSPEDSSIYLCSGRQGRSGGYTFGSGTRLTVV.

This clonotype was detected ten times or more. The rearrangement joins TRBV2 to TRBJ2-7, with D hard to call. Trimming cost V 6 bases and J 3 bases, with 6 bases left between them. Germline CDR1 is SNHLY and CDR2 is FYNNEI. The length of the CDR3 is 11 residues. This CDR3 is CASSPNYEQYF. DNA of the CDR3: TGTGCCAGCAGCCCCAACTACGAGCAGTACTTC.

The chain employs TRBV13 and TRBJ1-2; 8 nucleotides line up with TRBD1. J lost 4 bases, V lost 5 bases, and 6 bases had no gene match. CDR3 length: 14 residues. Germline V gene data show CDR1 as PRHDT and CDR2 as FYEKMQ (reference sequence). The CDR3 sequence: CASSHGTGRYGYTF. The CDR3 coding sequence is TGTGCCAGCAGCCACGGGACAGGCCGCTATGGCTACACCTTC.

This clonotype occurred many times. The CDR3 sequence is CASSWGKLGGVAKNIQYF. CDR3 sequence (DNA): TGTGCCAGCAGCTGGGGGAAGCTGGGAGGAGTAGCCAAAAACATTCAGTACTTC. This sequence joins TRBV11-2 and TRBJ2-4; possible D gene TRBD2, 6 bases. There are 18 residues in the CDR3. CDR1 is SGHAT and CDR2 is FQNNGV in the germline V gene. Deletions cut 4 bases from V and 0 bases from J, with 19 bases between.

The chain couples TRBV11-2 to TRBJ1-2, with 7 nucleotides matching TRBD1. CDR1 and CDR2 from the germline V gene are SGHAT and FQNNGV. The CDR3 spans 15 residues. V was clipped by 4 bases and J by 7 bases; unmatched bases: 12. The CDR3 DNA follows: TGTGCCAGCAGCTCCTACATCAGGGGGGTCGGTGGCTACACCTTC. Protein sequence: CASSSYIRGVGGYTF.

The rearrangement links TRBV3-1 to TRBJ2-7; D may match TRBD1 or TRBD2 (5 bases each). The V end was cut by 2 bases, the J end by 0 bases, with 14 bases between. Germline-derived CDR1 and CDR2 are LGHDT and YNNKEL (reference sequence). This CDR3 has 16 amino acids. CDR3 sequence (DNA): TGTGCCAGCAGCCAAACCGGGACGCTGACCTCCTACGAGCAGTACTTC. Translating it yields CASSQTGTLTSYEQYF.

V and J are TRBV28 and TRBJ1-1, with D unclear. This CDR3 is 13 amino acids long. Per germline, CDR1 MDHEN and CDR2 SYDVKM. The germline V and J ends were trimmed by 6 bases and 1 base, with 9 bases remaining between them. The CDR3 nucleotides read TGTGCCAGCAGGATACGTCAGAACACTGAAGCTTTCTTT. Amino acid sequence: CASRIRQNTEAFF.

There are many counts of this clonotype. This rearrangement joins TRBV5-8 to TRBJ2-7, with no clear D. Germline V gene sequence: CDR1 SGHTS, CDR2 YDEGEE. V was clipped by 3 bases and J by 2 bases, with 12 bases between them. The CDR3 spans 14 residues. As DNA, the CDR3 is TGTGCCAGCAGCTACAGAATCCGGACCTACGAGCAGTACTTC. This encodes CASSYRIRTYEQYF.

This clonotype was counted a few times. The chain recombines TRBV19 with TRBJ1-2, with D perhaps matching TRBD1 (5 bases). Trimming took 4 bases from V and 2 from J, leaving 14 bases between them. Germline V gene sequence: CDR1 LNHDA, CDR2 SQIVND (reference sequence). This CDR3 region has 15 residues. In DNA, the CDR3 is TGTGCCAGTAGTAGGACGGGGACGGTGAACTATGGCTACACCTTC. Translation: CASSRTGTVNYGYTF.

This clonotype was observed many times. J is TRBJ1-1 and V is TRBV27; D gene uncertain. Germline-derived CDR1 and CDR2 are MNHEY and SMNVEV (reference sequence). Trimming took off 6 bases at V and 4 bases at J, with 15 bases between the two ends. There are 14 residues in the CDR3. CDR3 loop: CASRSDGWGTEAFF. CDR3 coding DNA: TGTGCCAGCAGATCGGACGGGTGGGGCACTGAAGCTTTCTTT.

The sample holds a few counts of this clonotype. The chain is built from TRBV30 and TRBJ2-5; D uncertain. CDR1 is GTSNPN and CDR2 is SVGIG in the germline V gene (reference sequence). V dropped 3 bases and J dropped 2 bases, with 13 bases sitting between them. The CDR3 is 14 amino acids. CDR3 nucleotide sequence: TGTGCCTGGAGCGCCGAGGTACCTCAAGAGACCCAGTACTTC. It translates to CAWSAEVPQETQYF.

This clonotype was recorded at least ten times. The rearrangement joins TRBV6-1 to TRBJ1-3; no clear D gene. This CDR3 has 12 amino acids. V dropped 6 bases and J dropped 4 bases, with 7 bases sitting between them. Germline CDR1 and CDR2: MNHNS and SASEGT. CDR3 sequence reads: CASRSPGNTIYF. The DNA for the CDR3 is TGTGCCAGCAGGTCACCAGGAAACACCATATATTTT.

This clonotype was picked up many times. The rearrangement links TRBV19 to TRBJ1-1; the D is unclear. V lost 5 bases to trimming and J lost 2 bases, with 9 bases between them. The V gene's germline CDR1 is LNHDA and CDR2 SQIVND (reference sequence). The CDR3 covers 13 residues. CDR3 coding DNA: TGTGCCAGTAGTGGGCGGAAAAACACTGAAGCTTTCTTT. It translates to CASSGRKNTEAFF. Full variable domain (remainder filled in from reference TRBV19 and TRBJ1-1): DGGITQSPKYLFRKEGQNVTLSCEQNLNHDAMYWYRQDPGQGLRLIYYSQIVNDFQKGDIAEGYSVSREKKESFPLTVTSAQKNPTAFYLCASSGRKNTEAFFGQGTRLTVV.

This clonotype has at least ten counts. The rearrangement uses TRBV27 and TRBJ1-2; D gene unclear. CDR3 length equals 15 residues. In germline, CDR1 is MNHEY, CDR2 SMNVEV (reference sequence). V dropped 4 bases and J dropped 4 bases, with 16 bases sitting between them. CDR3 DNA sequence: TGTGCCAGCAGTTCTTCCCCCAGCAGTCTCTATGGCTACACCTTC. It encodes CASSSSPSSLYGYTF.

This clonotype appeared many times. V is TRBV12-3 or TRBV12-4 and J is TRBJ2-2, with D tentatively TRBD2 (5 bases). V was clipped by 11 bases and J by 4 bases, with 14 bases between them. There are 13 residues in the CDR3. The CDR3 sequence: CAAEATGTGELFF. For the CDR3, the DNA is TGTGCCGCGGAGGCTACCGGCACCGGGGAGCTGTTTTTT.

This clonotype was counted ten times or more. J is TRBJ1-2 and V is TRBV9; D gene uncertain. CDR1 and CDR2 (germline): SGDLS, YYNGEE. The CDR3 is made up of 14 amino acids. The V gene lost 3 bases and the J gene lost 2 bases, with 11 bases spanning the gap. CDR3 sequence reads: CASSAQDGNYGYTF. CDR3 coding DNA: TGTGCCAGCAGCGCCCAAGACGGGAACTATGGCTACACCTTC.

This clonotype was counted many times. This chain uses TRBV6-2 or TRBV6-3 with TRBJ2-5, with 8 bases identical to TRBD2. Germline V gene data show CDR1 as MNHEY and CDR2 as SVGEGT. J was trimmed by 5 bases and V by 2 bases; bases with no gene match: 7. There are 15 residues in the CDR3. The CDR3 nucleotides are TGTGCCAGCAGTTACGGAGGCCTAGCGGGTGAGACCCAGTACTTC. This sequence encodes CASSYGGLAGETQYF.

This clonotype was seen many times. CDR3 region: CASSVTGGMNTEAFF. CDR3 bases: TGTGCCAGCAGTGTTACAGGTGGCATGAACACTGAAGCTTTCTTT. V usage is TRBV12-3 or TRBV12-4 and J usage is TRBJ1-1, with D maybe TRBD1 (5 bases). The CDR3 has 15 residues. Between the trimmed V and J ends, which lost 5 bases and 0 bases, there was a span of 13 bases.

V and J are TRBV11-2 and TRBJ1-1, with TRBD1 matching over 7 bases. Germline V CDR1 and CDR2: SGHAT, FQNNGV. The CDR3 totals 12 residues. With V trimmed by 4 bases and J by 7 bases, 3 bases remained unmatched. Here the CDR3 DNA reads TGTGCCAGCAGCTACCGGGACAGTGAAGCTTTCTTT. Residues: CASSYRDSEAFF.